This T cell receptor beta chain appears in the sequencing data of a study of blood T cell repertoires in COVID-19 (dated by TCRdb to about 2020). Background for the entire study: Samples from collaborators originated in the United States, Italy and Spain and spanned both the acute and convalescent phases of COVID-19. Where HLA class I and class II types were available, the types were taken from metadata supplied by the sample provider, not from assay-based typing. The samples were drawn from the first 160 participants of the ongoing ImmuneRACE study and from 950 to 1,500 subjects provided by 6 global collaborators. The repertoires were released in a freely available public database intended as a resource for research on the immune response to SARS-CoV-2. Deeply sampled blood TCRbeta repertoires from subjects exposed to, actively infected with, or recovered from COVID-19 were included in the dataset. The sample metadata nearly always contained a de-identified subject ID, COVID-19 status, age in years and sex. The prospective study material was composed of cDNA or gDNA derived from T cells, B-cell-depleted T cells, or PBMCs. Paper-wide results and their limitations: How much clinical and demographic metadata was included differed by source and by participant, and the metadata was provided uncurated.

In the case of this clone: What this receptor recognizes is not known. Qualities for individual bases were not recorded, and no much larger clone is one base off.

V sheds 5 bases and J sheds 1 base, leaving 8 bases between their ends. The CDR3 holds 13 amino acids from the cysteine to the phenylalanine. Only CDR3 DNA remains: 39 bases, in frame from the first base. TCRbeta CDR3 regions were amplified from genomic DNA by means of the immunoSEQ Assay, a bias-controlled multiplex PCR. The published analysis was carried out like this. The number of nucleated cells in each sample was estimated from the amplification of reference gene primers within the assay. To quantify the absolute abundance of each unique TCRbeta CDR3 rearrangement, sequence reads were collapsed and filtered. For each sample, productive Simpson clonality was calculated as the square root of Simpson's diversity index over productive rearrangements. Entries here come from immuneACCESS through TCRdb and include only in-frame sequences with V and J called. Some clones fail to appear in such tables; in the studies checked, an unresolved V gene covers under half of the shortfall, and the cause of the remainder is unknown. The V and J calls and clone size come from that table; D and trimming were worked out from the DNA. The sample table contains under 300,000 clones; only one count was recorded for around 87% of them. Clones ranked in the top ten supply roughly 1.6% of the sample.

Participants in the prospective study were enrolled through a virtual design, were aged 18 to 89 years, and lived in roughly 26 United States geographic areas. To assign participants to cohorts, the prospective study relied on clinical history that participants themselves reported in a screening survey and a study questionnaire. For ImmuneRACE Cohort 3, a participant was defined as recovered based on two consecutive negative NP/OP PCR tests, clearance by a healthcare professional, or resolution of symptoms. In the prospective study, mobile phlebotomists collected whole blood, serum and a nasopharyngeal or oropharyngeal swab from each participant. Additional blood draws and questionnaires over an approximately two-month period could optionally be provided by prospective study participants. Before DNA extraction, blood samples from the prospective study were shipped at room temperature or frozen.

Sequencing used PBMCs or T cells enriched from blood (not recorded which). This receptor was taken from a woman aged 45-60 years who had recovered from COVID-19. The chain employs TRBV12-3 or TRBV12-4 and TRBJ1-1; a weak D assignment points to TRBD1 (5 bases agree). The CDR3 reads CASSLTANTEAFF. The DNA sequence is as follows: TGTGCCAGCAGTCTGACAGCGAACACTGAAGCTTTCTTT.